This T cell receptor (beta chain) was documented in a study of blood T cell repertoires in COVID-19. The germline gives CDR1 LNHDA, CDR2 SQIVND (reference sequence). CDR3 length: 13 residues. V shed 0 bases and J shed 4 bases, with 4 bases lying between them. In the authors' methods: Cell counts per sample came from amplifying reference gene primers. Some clones are missing from TCRdb's copy, which holds only in-frame ones; the method was immunoSEQ multiplex PCR. V, J and clone size are taken as reported in that table, and D and trimming were inferred from the DNA itself. The repertoire consists of approximately 170,000 clones, with around 80% occurring once and the leading ten covering 15% to 20%.

This chain joins TRBV19 and TRBJ1-5; D is ambiguous. The sample was PBMCs or T cells enriched from blood (not recorded which). The TCR was taken from a woman between 65 and 79 years old in a cohort exposed to, infected with or recovered from COVID-19 (not recorded which). The DNA for the CDR3 is TGTGCCAGTAGTATAGACCCAAATCAGCCCCAGCATTTT. Encoded protein: CASSIDPNQPQHF.